Shown below are 24 T cell receptor beta chains from a single sample sequenced in a study of shared clonotypes between healthy human individuals. This table comes from immunoSEQ multiplex PCR, and its TCRdb copy is limited to in-frame clones, with some not included. The table has roughly 2.5 million clones, more than 80% seen once. Source material: naive CD4+ T cells sorted from blood. Noted subset: CD45RA+ positively selected. These receptors came from a man aged 18 to 30 in good health.

Concerning this clone: Different DNA sequences within this sample yield the same CDR3. The rearrangement joins TRBV15 to TRBJ2-7; 7 bases align to TRBD2. V was pared by 1 base and J by 1 base, with 4 bases of the junction left unmatched. The CDR3 runs to 15 residues. Germline V gene sequence: CDR1 LNHNV, CDR2 YYDKDF (reference sequence). The CDR3 DNA sequence: TGTGCCACCAGCAGAGGCGGGGGTGAGTCCTACGAGCAGTACTTC. Protein product: CATSRGGGESYEQYF.

Regarding this clone: The same CDR3 is also encoded by other DNA sequences in this sample. The chain is built from TRBV6-1 and TRBJ2-7; 7 bases line up with TRBD1. Trimming cost V 6 bases and J 0 bases; bases outside gene matches: 8. Germline assignment: CDR1 MNHNS and CDR2 SASEGT. The CDR3 totals 15 residues. In DNA form, the CDR3 reads TGTGCCAGCAGGGGTGACAGGGTTAGCTCCTACGAGCAGTACTTC. Protein: CASRGDRVSSYEQYF.

This clone was seen more than once but under ten times. This chain uses TRBV2 with TRBJ1-5; D not resolved. V was trimmed by 6 bases and J by 4 bases, leaving 16 bases between them. This CDR3 region has 15 residues. Germline CDR1 and CDR2: SNHLY and FYNNEI. The CDR3 DNA reads as TGTGCCAGCAGCTTAGCTATGATGGCGAATCAGCCCCAGCATTTT. Translated, it gives CASSLAMMANQPQHF.

The V call is TRBV15, the J call TRBJ2-3; 7 nucleotides line up with TRBD1. J lost 1 base, V lost 0 bases, and 22 bases had no gene match. The germline CDR1 and CDR2 sequences are LNHNV and YYDKDF (reference sequence). The CDR3 is 22 residues long. In DNA form, the CDR3 reads TGTGCCACCAGCAGAGATCATGTGACAGGGAAAGTAAGTCGTCAAGGCACAGATACGCAGTATTTT. Amino acid sequence: CATSRDHVTGKVSRQGTDTQYF.

The CDR3 loop reads CASSPTSGPPKETQYF. In nucleotides, the CDR3 is TGTGCCAGCAGTCCGACTAGCGGCCCCCCAAAAGAGACCCAGTACTTC. V is TRBV2 and J is TRBJ2-5, with 9 nucleotides matching TRBD2. Germline CDR1 SNHLY, CDR2 FYNNEI. With V trimmed by 5 bases and J by 3 bases, 10 bases remained unmatched. The CDR3 covers 16 residues.

This sequence joins TRBV10-2 and TRBJ2-5, with no clear D. V was pared by 3 bases and J by 6 bases, with 8 bases between. This CDR3 contains 12 residues. The germline V gene has CDR1 WSHSY and CDR2 SAAADI. In DNA, the CDR3 is TGCGCCAGCAGTGAAGCTGGGCAGACCCAGTACTTC. Its translation is CASSEAGQTQYF.

The V and J genes are TRBV5-1 and TRBJ2-7; D unclear. This CDR3 has 14 amino acids. Trimming removed 5 bases from V and 6 bases from J, with 18 bases in between. CDR1 is SGHRS and CDR2 is YFSETQ in the germline V gene. For the CDR3, the DNA is TGCGCCAGCAGAATGACGAGTTTTGCCTCCGAGCAGTACTTC. Protein product: CASRMTSFASEQYF.

About this clone itself: The sample has other DNA sequences that encode this CDR3 too. V and J are TRBV5-6 and TRBJ1-4, with TRBD1 matching 7 bases. Germline CDR1 is SGHDT and CDR2 is YYEEEE. The trim removed 0 bases at V and 7 bases at J, leaving 3 bases unmatched. The CDR3 extends over 14 amino acids. CDR3 in amino acids: CASSLGQGGEKLFF. The DNA for the CDR3 is TGTGCCAGCAGCTTGGGACAGGGCGGTGAAAAACTGTTTTTT.

The V gene is TRBV5-1, the J gene TRBJ2-1; D is unclear. V was cut by 0 bases and J by 5 bases, with 15 bases left in between. CDR1 and CDR2 from the germline V gene are SGHRS and YFSETQ. CDR3 size: 16 residues. Here the CDR3 reads CASSLGATNLHNEQFF. The CDR3 coding sequence is TGCGCCAGCAGCTTGGGGGCGACAAACTTGCACAATGAGCAGTTCTTC.

This chain uses TRBV5-4 with TRBJ2-1, with a possible D match to TRBD2 (6 bases). The germline V gene encodes CDR1 SGHNT and CDR2 YYREEE (reference sequence). CDR3 length: 14 residues. The ends were cut back, 0 bases at V and 9 bases at J, with 13 bases in the middle. The CDR3 protein is CASSLAAGKLEQFF. DNA for the CDR3: TGTGCCAGCAGCTTGGCCGCGGGGAAGCTTGAGCAGTTCTTC.

CDR3 in DNA: TGTGCCAGCAGCCCAATCCTTAAAGGGGGTACGTATACTGAAGCTTTCTTT. It codes for CASSPILKGGTYTEAFF. The gene calls are TRBV28 and TRBJ1-1, with a weak D call TRBD1 (6 bases). Trimming took 6 bases from V and 5 from J, leaving 25 bases between them. The CDR3 consists of 17 residues. CDR1 and CDR2 (germline): MDHEN, SYDVKM.

The table lists this clone with a count of one. This chain joins TRBV5-1 and TRBJ1-2; D remains unclear. V lost 2 bases to trimming and J lost 3 bases, with 8 bases between them. Germline-derived CDR1 and CDR2 are SGHRS and YFSETQ. The CDR3 extends over 13 amino acids. The CDR3, as DNA: TGCGCCAGCAGCTTAGAGCCACACTATGGCTACACCTTC. Its translation is CASSLEPHYGYTF.

The count of this clone is one. The rearrangement uses TRBV7-9 and TRBJ2-1; D ambiguous. The V end was cut by 3 bases, the J end by 3 bases, with 12 bases between. Germline CDR1 is SEHNR and CDR2 is FQNEAQ (reference sequence). The CDR3 extends over 15 amino acids. The CDR3 sequence is CASSFSAKDYNEQFF. CDR3 sequence (DNA): TGTGCCAGCAGCTTCTCAGCTAAAGACTACAATGAGCAGTTCTTC.

V and J are TRBV7-8 and TRBJ2-5; D call uncertain. The germline V gene encodes CDR1 SGHVS and CDR2 FQNEAQ. This CDR3 is 15 amino acids long. Deletions cut 5 bases from V and 0 bases from J, with 13 bases between. The CDR3, as DNA: TGTGCCAGCAGCACCCGCCCTGTTGACCAAGAGACCCAGTACTTC. Translation gives CASSTRPVDQETQYF.

The chain joins TRBV18 to TRBJ1-3; D ambiguous. V shed 5 bases and J shed 6 bases, with 11 bases lying between them. CDR1 and CDR2 from the germline V gene are KGHSH and LQKENI. The CDR3 totals 13 residues. The CDR3 coding sequence is TGTGCCAGCTCAAACAACCGGGAAAACACCATATATTTT. Its translation: CASSNNRENTIYF.

V gene TRBV10-3 combines with J gene TRBJ2-3; the match to TRBD1 covers 10 bases. Per germline, CDR1 ENHRY and CDR2 SYGVKD. Losses at the gene ends were 2 bases for V and 3 bases for J; bases not matched to a gene: 11. This CDR3 comprises 18 residues. The CDR3, as DNA: TGTGCCATCAGTGAGCCCTCCCCGGACAGGGGGAAAACAGATACGCAGTATTTT. Translation gives CAISEPSPDRGKTDTQYF.

V is TRBV13 and J is TRBJ2-1; 15 bases line up with TRBD2. The CDR3 loop spans 18 amino acids. V lost 4 bases, J lost 4 bases, and 8 bases stayed unmatched. The germline V gene encodes CDR1 PRHDT and CDR2 FYEKMQ (reference sequence). The CDR3 loop reads CASSSGTSGRILYNEQFF. The CDR3 DNA follows: TGTGCCAGCAGCTCCGGGACTAGCGGGAGGATACTATACAATGAGCAGTTCTTC. The full variable domain, its missing parts supplied by reference TRBV13 and TRBJ2-1, is AAGVIQSPRHLIKEKRETATLKCYPIPRHDTVYWYQQGPGQDPQFLISFYEKMQSDKGSIPDRFSAQQFSDYHSELNMSSLELGDSALYFCASSSGTSGRILYNEQFFGPGTRLTVL.

The chain employs TRBV19 and TRBJ2-5, with 8 nucleotides matching TRBD1. The V gene's germline CDR1 is LNHDA and CDR2 SQIVND (reference sequence). This CDR3 has 16 amino acids. V dropped 4 bases and J dropped 0; count of bases not matched to a gene: 7. CDR3 sequence reads: CASSTKTGGYQETQYF. In DNA, the CDR3 is TGTGCCAGTAGTACCAAAACAGGGGGGTACCAAGAGACCCAGTACTTC.

The chain carries TRBV9 and TRBJ2-3; weak D call: TRBD2 (6 bases). CDR1 is SGDLS, CDR2 YYNGEE, per germline. Trimming removed 2 bases from V and 2 bases from J, with 15 bases in between. The CDR3 covers 16 residues. The CDR3 DNA sequence: TGTGCCAGCAGCGTTGGGGACTCGAGGGTCACAGATACGCAGTATTTT. This encodes CASSVGDSRVTDTQYF.

As regards this clone: This specimen includes other DNA sequences encoding the same CDR3. V usage is TRBV18 and J usage is TRBJ1-5; 9 bases are a match to TRBD1. Germline V gene data show CDR1 as KGHSH and CDR2 as LQKENI. The length of the CDR3 is 15 residues. V gave up 2 bases and J gave up 7 bases; unmatched junction bases: 6. This CDR3 is CASSPSGQGSQPQHF. The CDR3 DNA reads TGTGCCAGCTCACCATCGGGACAGGGCAGCCAGCCCCAGCATTTT.

V and J are TRBV19 and TRBJ2-7, with a tentative D call TRBD2 (5 bases). The V and J ends lost 4 bases and 3 bases respectively, with 10 bases between them. Germline CDR1 is LNHDA and CDR2 is SQIVND (reference sequence). This CDR3 region has 13 residues. The CDR3 DNA is TGTGCCAGTAGTAGGGAGAAGAGCTACGAGCAGTACTTC. Translating gives CASSREKSYEQYF.

The chain has TRBV9 and TRBJ2-3; perhaps TRBD1 as D (6 bases). Trimming removed 4 bases at V and 5 bases at J, with 20 bases between. The CDR3 length is 16 residues. Germline CDR1 and CDR2: SGDLS and YYNGEE. In DNA form, the CDR3 reads TGTGCCAGCAGCACTCCGACAGGCGGGTTTCAAGATACGCAGTATTTT. It is translated as CASSTPTGGFQDTQYF.

This clone was observed a single time. The chain joins TRBV10-3 to TRBJ2-7, with TRBD2 matching 8 bases. From germline, CDR1 is ENHRY and CDR2 SYGVKD. The CDR3 contains 15 residues. The V and J ends lost 5 bases and 0 bases, in that order; junction bases with no gene match: 6. This CDR3 is CAISSFAGGSYEQYF. For the CDR3, the DNA is TGTGCCATCAGTTCCTTCGCGGGAGGCTCCTACGAGCAGTACTTC.

The DNA of the CDR3 is TGTGCCAGCAGACAGGGGGGTCATGGCTACACCTTC. Translated: CASRQGGHGYTF. The rearrangement uses TRBV5-4 and TRBJ1-2; 8 nucleotides align to TRBD1. The germline V gene has CDR1 SGHNT and CDR2 YYREEE (reference sequence). The CDR3 spans 12 residues. With V trimmed by 5 bases and J by 6 bases, 3 bases remained unmatched.